The 30 T cell receptor beta chains in this list originate from one sample, sequenced in a study of T cell repertoires in cytomegalovirus infection. Via MiXCR, TCRdb re-called the reads, giving one row per CDR3 protein. The data hold under 850,000 distinct CDR3 sequences, with 35% observed a single time. Source material: PBMCs. The receptors originated from a human donor in good health (CMV status not recorded). Some clones in this sample may be carry-over from other donors' samples.

The chain joins TRBV28 to TRBJ1-1; D remains ambiguous. CDR1 MDHEN and CDR2 SYDVKM come from the germline V gene. This CDR3 has 14 residues. The ends were cut back, 6 bases at V and 4 bases at J, with 15 bases in the middle. The DNA of the CDR3 is TGTGCCAGCAGCCCGCCTCTAACGACCACTGAAGCTTTCTTT. Translation: CASSPPLTTTEAFF.

In the case of this clonotype: One junction end disagrees with the germline gene, perhaps due to a read error. The chain is built from TRBV28 and TRBJ2-3; 7 bases line up with TRBD1. CDR3 length: 11 amino acids. CDR1 and CDR2 from the germline V gene are MDHEN and SYDVKM. The CDR3 here is CASSLGDRQIF. CDR3 nucleotide sequence: TGTGCCAGCAGTTTAGGGGACAGACAGATTTTT. Variable domain in full (rest from reference TRBV28 and TRBJ2-3): DVKVTQSSRYLVKRTGEKVFLECVQDMDHENMFWYRQDPGLGLRLIYFSYDVKMKEKGDIPEGYSVSREKKERFSLILESASTNQTSMYLCASSLGDRQIFGPGTRLTVL.

At least ten counts were recorded for this clonotype. The gene calls are TRBV7-2 and TRBJ2-1; D not certain. V dropped 4 bases and J dropped 8 bases, with 6 bases sitting between them. Germline loops: CDR1 SGHTA, CDR2 FQGNSA. The CDR3 is made up of 11 amino acids. The CDR3 region has the DNA TGTGCCAGCAGCTCAGTGGATGAGCAGTTCTTC. As protein: CASSSVDEQFF.

This sequence joins TRBV11-3 and TRBJ2-1; unclear D gene. V lost 1 base and J lost 2, with 12 bases in between. This CDR3 comprises 16 residues. The germline V gene has CDR1 SGHNT and CDR2 YENEEA. This chain's CDR3 is CASSLGSGLAYNEQFF. CDR3 nucleotide sequence: TGTGCCAGCAGCTTAGGGTCGGGTCTAGCCTACAATGAGCAGTTCTTC.

Many counts were recorded for this clonotype. CDR3 in amino acids: CASSPREEQYF. The CDR3 coding sequence is TGTGCCAGCAGCCCACGGGAAGAGCAGTACTTC. J is TRBJ2-7 and V is TRBV7-8; D perhaps matches TRBD2 (5 bases). CDR1 is SGHVS and CDR2 is FQNEAQ in the germline V gene. Trimming took 5 bases from V and 7 from J, leaving 9 bases between them. The CDR3 consists of 11 residues. Variable domain in full (rest from reference TRBV7-8 and TRBJ2-7): GAGVSQSPRYKVAKRGQDVALRCDPISGHVSLFWYQQALGQGPEFLTYFQNEAQLDKSGLPSDRFFAERPEGSVSTLKIQRTQQEDSAVYLCASSPREEQYFGPGTRLTVT.

This clonotype has at least ten counts. The V gene is TRBV7-2, the J gene TRBJ1-2, with D perhaps matching TRBD1 (5 bases). Germline V gene data show CDR1 as SGHTA and CDR2 as FQGNSA. CDR3 length equals 15 residues. Trimming removed 4 bases at V and 7 bases at J, with 19 bases between. The CDR3 spells CASSSSTGLPGGYTF. CDR3 DNA sequence: TGTGCCAGCAGCTCCTCGACGGGGCTCCCCGGTGGCTACACCTTC.

The rearrangement joins TRBV7-2 to TRBJ2-7; 7 bases match TRBD2. Germline CDR1 SGHTA, CDR2 FQGNSA. This CDR3 has 14 residues. The junction had 8 bases not matched to a gene; V was cut back by 5 bases and J by 4 bases. CDR3 region: CASSNYGGGYEQYF. CDR3 nucleotide sequence: TGTGCCAGCAGCAATTATGGGGGAGGGTACGAGCAGTACTTC.

This clonotype was seen once. The chain employs TRBV6-5 and TRBJ2-6; D possibly uses TRBD1 or TRBD2 (5 bases each). The V gene's germline CDR1 is MNHEY and CDR2 SVGAGI. The CDR3 totals 17 residues. The V end was cut by 4 bases, the J end by 2 bases, with 15 bases between. As DNA, the CDR3 is TGTGCCAGCAGTTGGGACGGGAAAAACGCTGGGGCCAACGTCCTGACTTTC. Translating it yields CASSWDGKNAGANVLTF.

This clonotype was picked up a small number of times. The genes are TRBV27 and TRBJ1-5; 9 bases match TRBD1. The germline CDR1 and CDR2 sequences are MNHEY and SMNVEV (reference sequence). This CDR3 is 14 amino acids long. V trimming: 6 bases; J trimming: 5 bases; junction bases outside the gene matches: 5. The CDR3 bases are TGTGCCAGCAGGAAGGACAGGGGTCATCAGCCCCAGCATTTT. Its translation is CASRKDRGHQPQHF.

Remarks on this clonotype: It may be a read error: a sequence one base away is much more abundant. The chain has TRBV7-9 and TRBJ2-7; a weak D match, TRBD2 (5 bases). The CDR3 totals 15 residues. The V gene's germline CDR1 is SEHNR and CDR2 FQNEAQ (reference sequence). The V gene lost 5 bases and the J gene lost 3 bases, with 17 bases spanning the gap. The CDR3 region is CASSGRGSLYYEQYF. CDR3 sequence (DNA): TGTGCCAGCAGCGGGAGAGGGAGTCTCTACTACGAGCAGTACTTC.

The CDR3 spells CASSYGGSTEAFF. The DNA for the CDR3 is TGTGCCAGCAGTTATGGGGGGAGCACTGAAGCTTTCTTT. The chain has TRBV7-9 and TRBJ1-1; D perhaps matches TRBD1 (5 bases). Germline V gene sequence: CDR1 SEHNR, CDR2 FQNEAQ (reference sequence). Trimming shortened V by 6 bases and J by 4 bases, and 12 bases separated the two germline ends. The CDR3 extends over 13 amino acids.

This clonotype has ten or more counts. The J gene is TRBJ1-5, the V gene TRBV5-6; unclear D gene. The germline CDR1 and CDR2 sequences are SGHDT and YYEEEE. V lost 4 bases and J lost 4, with 15 bases in between. This CDR3 comprises 15 residues. DNA of the CDR3: TGTGCCAGCAGCCTCGGCGGGGTTTCAAATCAGCCCCAGCATTTT. This translates into CASSLGGVSNQPQHF.

The chain joins TRBV6-1 to TRBJ1-6; D unresolved. The V gene's germline CDR1 is MNHNS and CDR2 SASEGT. Trimming cost V 6 bases and J 7 bases, with 10 bases left between them. CDR3 length: 13 residues. The CDR3 coding sequence is TGTGCCAGCAGCGTGGGTGGCAATTCACCCCTCCACTTT. It encodes CASSVGGNSPLHF.

Many counts were recorded for this clonotype. V is TRBV7-2 and J is TRBJ2-7; the D is unclear. The germline V gene encodes CDR1 SGHTA and CDR2 FQGNSA. CDR3 length equals 12 residues. With 1 base removed from V and 2 bases from J, the gap between germline ends came to 3 bases. CDR3 DNA: TGTGCCAGCAGCTTAGACACCTACGAGCAGTACTTC. Residues: CASSLDTYEQYF.

This clonotype appeared once. Its ends do not fully match the called genes, so a read error is possible. V is TRBV27 and J is TRBJ2-1; possibly TRBD2 for D (6 bases). Germline loops: CDR1 MNHEY, CDR2 SMNVEV (reference sequence). The CDR3 has 18 residues. This CDR3 reads CASSSTRIAVSSYDEQFF. CDR3 bases: TGTGCCAGCAGTTCGACGAGAATAGCGGTCAGCTCCTACGATGAGCAGTTCTTC.

This chain connects TRBV6-6 to TRBJ2-3; 15 bases are shared with TRBD2. Germline V gene sequence: CDR1 MNHNY, CDR2 SVGAGI (reference sequence). The CDR3 totals 16 residues. With V trimmed by 7 bases and J by 6 bases, 8 bases remained unmatched. CDR3 residues: CASTSGTSGRTDTQYF. The CDR3 DNA is TGTGCCAGCACCTCCGGGACTAGCGGGAGGACGGATACGCAGTATTTT.

The chain combines TRBV12-3 or TRBV12-4 with TRBJ1-1, with a weak D call TRBD1 (5 bases). The V end was cut by 6 bases, the J end by 12 bases, with 20 bases between. The CDR3 is made up of 13 amino acids. The CDR3 nucleotides are TGTGCCAGCAGGGGGGGGGAGGGCCTTGGGTCTTTCTTT. As protein: CASRGGEGLGSFF.

The V call is TRBV20-1, the J call TRBJ2-5; 8 nucleotides agree with TRBD2. J gave up 5 bases and V 3 bases, and 14 bases lay outside the gene matches. Germline CDR1 and CDR2: DFQATT and SNEGSKA (reference sequence). The CDR3 contains 16 residues. The CDR3 coding sequence is TGCAGTGCTAGTATCGTTGGGGCGGGAGGAGTGGAGACCCAGTACTTC. This sequence encodes CSASIVGAGGVETQYF.

This clonotype has only one observation. The chain has TRBV28 and TRBJ2-7; TRBD2 aligns across 11 bases. CDR1 and CDR2 from the germline V gene are MDHEN and SYDVKM. J lost 3 bases, V lost 6 bases, and 7 bases had no gene match. CDR3 length: 15 residues. CDR3 nucleotides: TGTGCCAGCAGGACCGGGACTAGCGGCTTCTACGAGCAGTACTTC. Translating gives CASRTGTSGFYEQYF.

The chain carries TRBV28 and TRBJ2-1, with unresolved D. The CDR3 has 13 amino acids. The V end was cut by 4 bases, the J end by 2 bases, with 6 bases between. Germline assignment: CDR1 MDHEN and CDR2 SYDVKM. CDR3 sequence reads: CASSSVPYNEQFF. CDR3 bases: TGTGCCAGCAGTTCCGTACCCTACAATGAGCAGTTCTTC.

The table lists this clonotype with a count of one. This likely comes from a read error, as the CDR3 has no conserved phenylalanine or tryptophan at its end. The chain has TRBV7-2 and TRBJ2-1; tentatively, D is TRBD2 (5 bases). Germline V CDR1 and CDR2: SGHTA, FQGNSA. This CDR3 is 14 amino acids long. V was trimmed by 5 bases and J by 10 bases, leaving 18 bases between them. The DNA for the CDR3 is TGTGCCAGCAGCCGAGACCAGAGGGCAAAGGAGCAGTTCTTA. Amino acids: CASSRDQRAKEQFL.

The chain is built from TRBV7-9 and TRBJ1-1, with TRBD1 identical over 9 bases. From germline, CDR1 is SEHNR and CDR2 FQNEAQ (reference sequence). V gave up 3 bases and J gave up 7 bases; unmatched junction bases: 15. The CDR3 contains 17 residues. CDR3 loop: CASSFEEPGQGFFEAFF. The CDR3 DNA reads as TGTGCCAGCAGCTTCGAAGAGCCGGGACAGGGCTTCTTTGAAGCTTTCTTT.

The J gene is TRBJ2-3, the V gene TRBV6-2 or TRBV6-3; TRBD1 or TRBD2 may be the D gene (5 bases each). CDR3 length: 12 residues. V was clipped by 6 bases and J by 4 bases, with 8 bases between them. The V gene's germline CDR1 is MNHEY and CDR2 SVGEGT. The CDR3 coding sequence is TGTGCCAGCAGACGGGGACCAGATACGCAGTATTTT. Its translation: CASRRGPDTQYF.

The rearrangement joins TRBV28 to TRBJ1-2; D not resolved. CDR3 length: 12 amino acids. Germline V CDR1 and CDR2: MDHEN, SYDVKM. V lost 6 bases and J 5 bases, leaving 10 bases between the germline ends. The CDR3 nucleotides read TGTGCCAGCAGACACAGCATTTATGGCTACACCTTC. It codes for CASRHSIYGYTF.

V and J are TRBV5-4 and TRBJ2-7, with TRBD1 matching 7 bases. Trimming cost V 0 bases and J 2 bases; bases outside gene matches: 5. This CDR3 spans 15 amino acids. Germline V lookup: CDR1 SGHNT, CDR2 YYREEE (reference sequence). The CDR3 bases are TGTGCCAGCAGCTTGGGCCACAGGGGTCCCTACGAGCAGTACTTC. As protein: CASSLGHRGPYEQYF.

This clonotype showed up many times. This chain uses TRBV28 with TRBJ1-5, with D possibly being TRBD1 (6 bases). Germline V CDR1 and CDR2: MDHEN, SYDVKM. The CDR3 runs 16 residues. Trimming took 5 bases from V and 3 from J, leaving 17 bases between them. CDR3 nucleotide sequence: TGTGCCAGCAGTCCCTCCAGGGGACGAGTCAATCAGCCCCAGCATTTT. This sequence encodes CASSPSRGRVNQPQHF.

V gene TRBV20-1 combines with J gene TRBJ1-5; TRBD1 is a possible D gene (5 bases). The CDR3 is 15 residues long. Trimming took 1 base from V and 1 from J, leaving 11 bases between them. CDR1 is DFQATT and CDR2 is SNEGSKA in the germline V gene (reference sequence). CDR3 amino acids: CSARGGERSNQPQHF. The CDR3 coding sequence is TGCAGTGCTAGAGGGGGGGAGAGGAGCAATCAGCCCCAGCATTTT.

This chain connects TRBV28 to TRBJ1-1; D remains unclear. CDR1 is MDHEN and CDR2 is SYDVKM in the germline V gene. V was cut by 3 bases and J by 0 bases, with 11 bases left in between. CDR3 length: 15 residues. CDR3 protein: CASSLLGLVNTEAFF. The CDR3 DNA sequence: TGTGCCAGCAGTTTGTTGGGGTTGGTGAACACTGAAGCTTTCTTT.

The rearrangement links TRBV5-6 to TRBJ1-4; D is unclear. Deletions cut 2 bases from V and 5 bases from J, with 10 bases between. Germline V lookup: CDR1 SGHDT, CDR2 YYEEEE. CDR3 size: 14 residues. CDR3 amino acids: CASSFGRLNEKLFF. In DNA, the CDR3 is TGTGCCAGCAGCTTTGGACGGTTAAATGAAAAACTGTTTTTT.

This chain links TRBV7-9 with TRBJ1-4; D gene unclear. V dropped 5 bases and J dropped 7 bases, with 11 bases sitting between them. This CDR3 has 13 amino acids. The germline V gene has CDR1 SEHNR and CDR2 FQNEAQ (reference sequence). CDR3 loop: CASSPDEREKLFF. CDR3 coding DNA: TGTGCCAGCAGCCCAGACGAACGTGAAAAACTGTTTTTT.